This is a list of T cell receptor beta chains from one sample in a study of shared T cell receptors in the human thymus. Repertoires were generated with immunoSEQ multiplex PCR, while TCRdb's copy carries only in-frame clones and drops some. The sample lists approximately 660,000 clones, roughly 90% seen once, with about 0.01% in the top ten. The same specimen was also included in a second study, on human thymus T cells.

Input material: thymocytes. The source of these receptors is a boy under two years old with a congenital heart defect. Both conserved end residues are trimmed from each CDR3. Each record gives: J gene, V gene, D gene, CDR3 protein. The D gene is left open where the match is weak.

TRBJ2-1 TRBV7-7 . ASSHGTGSYNEQF
TRBJ2-3 TRBV18 TRBD2 ASSRRGTGDGLAGEAGTDTQY
TRBJ2-6 TRBV5-6 . ASSRNPQGAGANVLT
TRBJ2-3 TRBV27 TRBD2 ASSRPAGGRPWDTQY
TRBJ1-5 TRBV2 TRBD1 ASSERGFGTATGGKDQPQH
TRBJ2-7 TRBV30 . AWNQGLYEQY
TRBJ2-1 TRBV2 TRBD2 ASGGGTSGSRRDEQF
TRBJ2-1 TRBV4-3 . ASSHRDNYNEQF
TRBJ2-7 TRBV23-1 TRBD1 ASSRTRVRGQGKRYEQY
TRBJ2-1 TRBV15 TRBD1 ATSRDRAGQGGDNEQF
TRBJ1-4 TRBV19 . ASSIIWGEAGKLF
TRBJ2-3 TRBV29-1 TRBD1 SVAAGQGQTDTQY